This TCR beta chain was obtained from a study of vaccination and CD4 T cells after COVID-19. Study background: Control cultures were supplied with a CEFX pool, an HIV-1 Nef pool, or no peptide at all.

The sample's treatment: 10-day PBMC culture with coronavirus spike peptide pools or control peptides (ViraFEST assay). Germline CDR1 reads SGHNT; CDR2 reads YENEEA. The CDR3 has 13 amino acids. With 5 bases clipped from V and 10 bases from J, the junction kept 5 bases outside the gene matches. The Oncomine TCR Beta short-read assay was applied to DNA of cultured CD4+ T cells. After culture, CD4+ T cells served as the source for genomic DNA extraction. TCRdb analysed the PCR reads with MiXCR anew, one entry per CDR3 protein. There are about 21,000 distinct CDR3 sequences in the sample; approximately 67% occur only once, and more than 20% lies in the top ten. Remarks on this clonotype: Its antigen is undetermined.

The sample here was CD4+ T cells from blood, cultured in vitro, taken before SARS-CoV-2 vaccination. The TCR originated in a human donor who received a COVID-19 vaccine. The chain uses TRBV11-3 and TRBJ1-6, with TRBD1 matching over 7 bases. The CDR3 region is CASSTRTGSPLHF. DNA of the CDR3: TGTGCCAGCAGCACCCGGACAGGATCACCCCTCCACTTT.